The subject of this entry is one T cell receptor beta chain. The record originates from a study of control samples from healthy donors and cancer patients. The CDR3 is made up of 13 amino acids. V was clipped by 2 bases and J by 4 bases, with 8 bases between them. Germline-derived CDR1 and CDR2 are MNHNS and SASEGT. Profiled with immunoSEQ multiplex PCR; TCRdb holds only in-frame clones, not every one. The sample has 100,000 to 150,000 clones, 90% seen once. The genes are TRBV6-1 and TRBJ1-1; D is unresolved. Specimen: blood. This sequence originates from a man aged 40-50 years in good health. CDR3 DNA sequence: TGTGCCAGCAGTGAACAGGAGGGCACTGAAGCTTTCTTT. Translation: CASSEQEGTEAFF.